A selection of T cell receptor beta chains follows, all from one sample in a study of shared T cell receptors in the human thymus. Produced via immunoSEQ multiplex PCR; TCRdb's table is partial and in-frame only. The data contain a few hundred thousand clones, approximately 95% of them seen just once; the ten biggest clones take up approximately 0.02%. The sample taken for sequencing was thymocytes. The receptors were sampled from a human donor. Each CDR3 is given with its conserved first and last residue. The order of the fields is J gene, D gene, clone size, V gene, CDR3 DNA, CDR3 protein. D genes are given only for firm matches. Some rows mark clone size as missing; the rest say once, few, many or name a class of expanded clone.

J: TRBJ1-1; D: NA; size: NA; V: TRBV4-3; DNA: TGCGCCAGCAGCCCCAAGTGGGGGGCGAGCGGAACTGAAGCTTTCTTT; CDR3: CASSPKWGASGTEAFF
J: TRBJ2-4; D: NA; size: once; V: TRBV27; DNA: TGTGCCAGCAGACCCCCCTCAAGACTAGCCAAAAACATTCAGTACTTC; CDR3: CASRPPSRLAKNIQYF
J: TRBJ1-1; D: TRBD1; size: NA; V: TRBV29-1; DNA: TGCAGCGTTGAACGGCAGGGACAGGTCACTGAAGCTTTCTTT; CDR3: CSVERQGQVTEAFF
J: TRBJ2-1; D: NA; size: NA; V: TRBV28; DNA: TGTGCCAGCAGCCCTGTTCCCTTAACTGGGACCACTCGAAATGAGCAGTTCTTC; CDR3: CASSPVPLTGTTRNEQFF
J: TRBJ2-2; D: TRBD2; size: NA; V: TRBV2; DNA: TGTGCCAGCACCCTAGCGGGCGGAACCGGGGAGCTGTTTTTT; CDR3: CASTLAGGTGELFF
J: TRBJ1-2; D: TRBD1; size: NA; V: TRBV28; DNA: TGTGCCAGCAGTCATACCGGGACAGGGAGGTACTATGGCTACACCTTC; CDR3: CASSHTGTGRYYGYTF
J: TRBJ2-7; D: NA; size: NA; V: TRBV7-9; DNA: TGTGCCAGCAGCTTATGGGTATCTAGGACCTACGAGCAGTACTTC; CDR3: CASSLWVSRTYEQYF
J: TRBJ2-4; D: NA; size: NA; V: TRBV7-9; DNA: TGTGCCAGCAGCTTAACGGACTTAGCCAAAAACATTCAGTACTTC; CDR3: CASSLTDLAKNIQYF
J: TRBJ1-1; D: NA; size: NA; V: TRBV7-9; DNA: TGTGCCAGCAGCTTAGGTTGCCGGGAAACTGAAGCTTTCTTT; CDR3: CASSLGCRETEAFF
J: TRBJ2-7; D: TRBD1; size: once; V: TRBV4-1; DNA: TGCGCCAGCAGCCAAGATCAACAGGGGCCCAGCTCCTACGAGCAGTACTTC; CDR3: CASSQDQQGPSSYEQYF
J: TRBJ2-1; D: NA; size: NA; V: TRBV18; DNA: TGTGCCAGCTCACCTCGGGGAGAGTGGGAGCAGTTCTTC; CDR3: CASSPRGEWEQFF
J: TRBJ2-7; D: TRBD2; size: NA; V: TRBV5-1; DNA: TGCGCCAGCAGCCTTCTTCCCGGGACTAGCGGGAAACCCCCCTACGAGCAGTACTTC; CDR3: CASSLLPGTSGKPPYEQYF
J: TRBJ2-7; D: TRBD1; size: NA; V: TRBV27; DNA: TGTGCCAGCAGTCCCCCACCGGACAGGGGAGGAGTGGAGGGCTACGAGCAGTACTTC; CDR3: CASSPPPDRGGVEGYEQYF
J: TRBJ2-7; D: NA; size: NA; V: TRBV4-2; DNA: TGTGCCAGCAGCCAAGAATTAACCGAAGGCCGGTCGCCCGACGAGCAGTACTTC; CDR3: CASSQELTEGRSPDEQYF
J: TRBJ2-3; D: TRBD2; size: NA; V: TRBV7-9; DNA: TGTGCCAGCAGCCCGCGTCTAGCGGGAAGAGCCGCCACAGATACGCAGTATTTT; CDR3: CASSPRLAGRAATDTQYF
J: TRBJ2-7; D: TRBD2; size: NA; V: TRBV27; DNA: TGTGCCAGCAGTTTTCGCCTAGCGGGTAACTCCTACGAGCAGTACTTC; CDR3: CASSFRLAGNSYEQYF
J: TRBJ2-2; D: NA; size: NA; V: TRBV28; DNA: TGTGCCAGCAGTTTTAGGGGAGGCCCGAACACCGGGGAGCTGTTTTTT; CDR3: CASSFRGGPNTGELFF
J: TRBJ2-1; D: TRBD1; size: NA; V: TRBV6-5; DNA: TGTGCCAGCAGTTACACAGGACAGGACTACAATGAGCAGTTCTTC; CDR3: CASSYTGQDYNEQFF
J: TRBJ2-7; D: TRBD2; size: NA; V: TRBV5-1; DNA: TGCGCCAGCAGCTTAACTAGCGGGAGCACCCCCTACGAGCAGTACTTC; CDR3: CASSLTSGSTPYEQYF
J: TRBJ1-1; D: TRBD1; size: NA; V: TRBV7-9; DNA: TGTGCCAGCAGCCCGGACAGGCATCGACCAAGGAACACTGAAGCTTTCTTT; CDR3: CASSPDRHRPRNTEAFF
J: TRBJ1-1; D: NA; size: once; V: TRBV6-5; DNA: TGTGCCAGCAGTTACTCGAGGGGAGTTAGCACTGAAGCTTTCTTT; CDR3: CASSYSRGVSTEAFF
J: TRBJ2-7; D: NA; size: NA; V: TRBV5-6; DNA: TGTGCCAGCAGCACAGGGGAGGGCGGGGGACCCTACGAGCAGTACTTC; CDR3: CASSTGEGGGPYEQYF
J: TRBJ1-1; D: NA; size: NA; V: TRBV28; DNA: TGTGCCAGCAGGCCTTTCCCCAGCGACACTGAAGCTTTCTTT; CDR3: CASRPFPSDTEAFF
J: TRBJ1-2; D: NA; size: NA; V: TRBV6-4; DNA: TGTGCCAGCAGTGACCAGGGAGCCTATGGCTACACCTTC; CDR3: CASSDQGAYGYTF
J: TRBJ2-3; D: TRBD1; size: NA; V: TRBV7-2; DNA: TGTGCCAGCAGCTTCAGGGACAGGGGCCCCCCTTTTTCAGATACGCAGTATTTT; CDR3: CASSFRDRGPPFSDTQYF
J: TRBJ2-1; D: TRBD1; size: NA; V: TRBV5-1; DNA: TGCGCCAGCAGCTGCAGGGGGCACAATGAGCAGTTCTTC; CDR3: CASSCRGHNEQFF
J: TRBJ1-5; D: NA; size: NA; V: TRBV10-2; DNA: TGCGCCAGCAGTGAGTACAGCAATCAGCCCCAGCATTTT; CDR3: CASSEYSNQPQHF
J: TRBJ2-1; D: NA; size: NA; V: TRBV15; DNA: TGTGCCACCAGCAGTAGGGAGAAAAGCTCCTACAATGAGCAGTTCTTC; CDR3: CATSSREKSSYNEQFF
J: TRBJ1-5; D: NA; size: NA; V: TRBV27; DNA: TGTGCCATCACCAACCCCCCCTCTCAGGACGTTTACTATAGCAATCAGCCCCAGCATTTT; CDR3: CAITNPPSQDVYYSNQPQHF
J: TRBJ2-6; D: NA; size: NA; V: TRBV6-5; DNA: TGTGCCTCTAGGGAGACTGGGGCCAACGTCCTGACTTTC; CDR3: CASRETGANVLTF
J: TRBJ2-2; D: TRBD2; size: NA; V: TRBV9; DNA: TGTGCCAGCAGCGTAGAACTAGCGGGACCGCCCGATCCGAACACCGGGGAGCTGTTTTTT; CDR3: CASSVELAGPPDPNTGELFF
J: TRBJ2-7; D: TRBD1; size: once; V: TRBV7-2; DNA: TGTGCCAGCAGCCCCAGGGGGAGTGGGTCCTACGAGCAGTACTTC; CDR3: CASSPRGSGSYEQYF
J: TRBJ2-1; D: TRBD1; size: NA; V: TRBV5-3; DNA: TGTGCCAGAAGCTTGGGCAGGGGGCATGAGCAGTTCTTC; CDR3: CARSLGRGHEQFF
J: TRBJ2-7; D: NA; size: NA; V: TRBV6-5; DNA: TGTGCCAGCAGTTACTCGAACTGGGGCGTGAGGGAGCAGTACTTC; CDR3: CASSYSNWGVREQYF
J: TRBJ2-3; D: NA; size: NA; V: TRBV11-3; DNA: TGTGCCAGCAGCCAAAAGGGGGGCCAAAGCACAGATACGCAGTATTTT; CDR3: CASSQKGGQSTDTQYF
J: TRBJ2-1; D: NA; size: few; V: TRBV5-4; DNA: TGTGCCAGCAGCTTGGGCCTAGCGCACTACAATGAGCAGTTCTTC; CDR3: CASSLGLAHYNEQFF
J: TRBJ2-1; D: TRBD2; size: NA; V: TRBV5-1; DNA: TGCGCCAGCAGTTATTGGACTAGCGGGAGTAGGAGCTCCTACAATGAGCAGTTCTTC; CDR3: CASSYWTSGSRSSYNEQFF
J: TRBJ2-3; D: NA; size: NA; V: TRBV19; DNA: TGTGCCACCAGTACCCCAAGTAACACAGATACGCAGTATTTT; CDR3: CATSTPSNTDTQYF
J: TRBJ2-7; D: NA; size: NA; V: TRBV5-1; DNA: TGCGCCAGCAGCCCGGGTCGCCTCTCCTACGAGCAGTACTTC; CDR3: CASSPGRLSYEQYF
J: TRBJ2-5; D: TRBD2; size: NA; V: TRBV25-1; DNA: TGTGCCAGCAGTCCACAAAGGAGCGGGAGAGAGACCCAGTACTTC; CDR3: CASSPQRSGRETQYF
J: TRBJ2-1; D: NA; size: NA; V: TRBV28; DNA: TGTGCCAGCAGTAACAGGAACCAGGGGATTCGGAATGAGCAGTTCTTC; CDR3: CASSNRNQGIRNEQFF
J: TRBJ1-2; D: NA; size: NA; V: TRBV28; DNA: TGTGCCAGCAGCGCCAGGGCGGCCAGCTATGGCTACACCTTC; CDR3: CASSARAASYGYTF
J: TRBJ2-7; D: TRBD1; size: NA; V: TRBV28; DNA: TGTGCCAGCAGTCCCCTTAGGGGACAGGGGTACAAGCAGTACTTC; CDR3: CASSPLRGQGYKQYF
J: TRBJ1-1; D: TRBD1; size: NA; V: TRBV14; DNA: TGTGCCAGCAGCCACACTCAGGGGGTAACAGGGGTGAACACTGAAGCTTTCTTT; CDR3: CASSHTQGVTGVNTEAFF
J: TRBJ2-2; D: NA; size: NA; V: TRBV5-4; DNA: TGTGCCAGCAGCTTATCCGGGGAGCTGTTTTTT; CDR3: CASSLSGELFF
J: TRBJ2-1; D: TRBD2; size: NA; V: TRBV5-1; DNA: TGCGCCAGTGACGGGACTAGCGGCAACAATGAGCAGTTCTTC; CDR3: CASDGTSGNNEQFF
J: TRBJ2-3; D: TRBD1; size: NA; V: TRBV11-2; DNA: TGTGCCAGCAGCTCTATGGACAGGACGAATCCATTCACAGATACGCAGTATTTT; CDR3: CASSSMDRTNPFTDTQYF
J: TRBJ2-1; D: TRBD2; size: NA; V: TRBV10-2; DNA: TGCGCCAGCAACAAGCGGGACGCCTCCTACAATGAGCAGTTCTTC; CDR3: CASNKRDASYNEQFF
J: TRBJ2-5; D: NA; size: NA; V: TRBV28; DNA: TGTGCCAGCACCCCCGCTGGAGACACGGATCGAGAGACCCAGTACTTC; CDR3: CASTPAGDTDRETQYF
J: TRBJ1-2; D: NA; size: NA; V: TRBV19; DNA: TGTGCCAGTAGTATACAGGGAGGTAACTATGGCTACACCTTC; CDR3: CASSIQGGNYGYTF
J: TRBJ1-2; D: NA; size: NA; V: TRBV27; DNA: TGTGCCAGCAAACCCGGGACGGCAATTTATGGCTACACCTTC; CDR3: CASKPGTAIYGYTF
J: TRBJ1-2; D: NA; size: NA; V: TRBV7-2; DNA: TGTGCCAGCAGCTTAGAAACGGGGAAGCACTATGGCTACACCTTC; CDR3: CASSLETGKHYGYTF
J: TRBJ2-7; D: NA; size: NA; V: TRBV19; DNA: TGTGCCAGTAGAGGGGGGGCTTCCTACGAGCAGTACTTC; CDR3: CASRGGASYEQYF